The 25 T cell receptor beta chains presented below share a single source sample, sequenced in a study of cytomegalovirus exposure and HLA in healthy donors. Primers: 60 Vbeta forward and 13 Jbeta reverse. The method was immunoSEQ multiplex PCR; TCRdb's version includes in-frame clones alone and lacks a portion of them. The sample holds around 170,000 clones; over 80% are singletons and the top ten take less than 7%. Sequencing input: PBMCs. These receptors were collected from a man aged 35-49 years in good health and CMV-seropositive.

CDR3: CASSLVYEQYF. Here the CDR3 DNA reads TGTGCCAGCAGCTTAGTCTACGAGCAGTACTTC. The chain links TRBV7-2 to TRBJ2-5; no clear D. Gene TRBJ2-7 matches the end of the DNA better, so the J call may be wrong. CDR3 length equals 11 residues. CDR1 is SGHTA, CDR2 FQGNSA, per germline.

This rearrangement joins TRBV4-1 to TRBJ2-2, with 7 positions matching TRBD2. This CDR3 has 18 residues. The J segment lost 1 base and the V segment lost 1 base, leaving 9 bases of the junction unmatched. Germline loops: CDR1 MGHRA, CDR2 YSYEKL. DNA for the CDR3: TGCGCCAGCAGCCAAGGCCAACTTGGCGGGAGGAACACCGGGGAGCTGTTTTTT. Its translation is CASSQGQLGGRNTGELFF.

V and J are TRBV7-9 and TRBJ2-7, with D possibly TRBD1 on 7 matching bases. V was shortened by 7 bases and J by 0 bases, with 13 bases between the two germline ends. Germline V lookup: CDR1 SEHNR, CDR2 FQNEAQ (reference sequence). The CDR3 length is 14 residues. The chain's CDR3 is CASTQGGPSYEQYF. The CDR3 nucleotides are TGTGCCAGCACCCAGGGGGGTCCCTCCTACGAGCAGTACTTC. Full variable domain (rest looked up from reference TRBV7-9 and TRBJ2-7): DTGVSQNPRHKITKRGQNVTFRCDPISEHNRLYWYRQTLGQGPEFLTYFQNEAQLEKSRLLSDRFSAERPKGSFSTLEIQRTEQGDSAMYLCASTQGGPSYEQYFGPGTRLTVT.

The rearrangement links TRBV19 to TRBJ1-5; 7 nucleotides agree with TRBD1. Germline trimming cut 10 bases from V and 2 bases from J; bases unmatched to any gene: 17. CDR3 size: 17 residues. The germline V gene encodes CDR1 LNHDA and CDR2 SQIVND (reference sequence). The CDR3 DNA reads TGTGCCACCTACACCTATGAGGGGGCGATTGGCAATCAGCCCCAGCATTTT. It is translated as CATYTYEGAIGNQPQHF.

As DNA, the CDR3 is TGTGCCAGCAGTTTGGTGACAGCCCAGAATGAAAAACTGTTTTTT. Its translation: CASSLVTAQNEKLFF. The chain has TRBV28 and TRBJ1-4; possible D gene TRBD1, 5 bases. This CDR3 contains 15 residues. Germline lookup yields CDR1 MDHEN and CDR2 SYDVKM. The germline V and J ends were trimmed by 3 bases and 5 bases, with 13 bases remaining between them. Together with reference TRBV28 and TRBJ1-4, the CDR3 gives the full variable domain: DVKVTQSSRYLVKRTGEKVFLECVQDMDHENMFWYRQDPGLGLRLIYFSYDVKMKEKGDIPEGYSVSREKKERFSLILESASTNQTSMYLCASSLVTAQNEKLFFGSGTQLSVL.

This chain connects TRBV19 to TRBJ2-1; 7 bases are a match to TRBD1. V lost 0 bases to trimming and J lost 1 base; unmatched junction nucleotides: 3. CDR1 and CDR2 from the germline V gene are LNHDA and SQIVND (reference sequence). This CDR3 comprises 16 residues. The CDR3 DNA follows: TGTGCCAGTAGTATAGACCCGGGACAGTCCTACAATGAGCAGTTCTTC. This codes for CASSIDPGQSYNEQFF.

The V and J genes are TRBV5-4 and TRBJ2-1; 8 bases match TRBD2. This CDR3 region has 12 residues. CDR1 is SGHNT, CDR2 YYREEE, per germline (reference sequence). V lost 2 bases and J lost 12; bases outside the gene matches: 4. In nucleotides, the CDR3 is TGTGCCAGCAGCTTAGCGGGGGCGGTGCAGTTCTTC. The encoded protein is CASSLAGAVQFF. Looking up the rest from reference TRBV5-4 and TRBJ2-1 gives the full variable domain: ETGVTQSPTHLIKTRGQQVTLRCSSQSGHNTVSWYQQALGQGPQFIFQYYREEENGRGNFPPRFSGLQFPNYSSELNVNALELDDSALYLCASSLAGAVQFFGPGTRLTVL.

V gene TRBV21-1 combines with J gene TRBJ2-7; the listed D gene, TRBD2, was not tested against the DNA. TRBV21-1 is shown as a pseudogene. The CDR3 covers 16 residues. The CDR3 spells CASSKPRGGRFYEQYF. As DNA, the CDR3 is TGTGCCAGCAGCAAACCCCGGGGGGGGAGGTTCTACGAGCAGTACTTC.

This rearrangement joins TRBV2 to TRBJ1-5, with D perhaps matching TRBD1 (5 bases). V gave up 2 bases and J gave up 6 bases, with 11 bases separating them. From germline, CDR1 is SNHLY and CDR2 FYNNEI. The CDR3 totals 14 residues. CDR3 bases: TGTGCCAGCAGTGAACGCAGGGTTGTTCAGCCCCAGCATTTT. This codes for CASSERRVVQPQHF.

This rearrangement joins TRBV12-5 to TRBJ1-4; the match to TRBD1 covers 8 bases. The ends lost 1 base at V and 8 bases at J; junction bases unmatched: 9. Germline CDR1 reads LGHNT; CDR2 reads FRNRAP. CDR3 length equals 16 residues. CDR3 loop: CASGLAPGQVREKLFF. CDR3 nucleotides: TGTGCTAGTGGTTTGGCACCGGGACAGGTACGAGAAAAACTGTTTTTT.

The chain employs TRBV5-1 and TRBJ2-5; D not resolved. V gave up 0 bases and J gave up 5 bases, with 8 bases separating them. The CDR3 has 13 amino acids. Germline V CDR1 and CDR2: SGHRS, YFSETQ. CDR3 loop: CASSLEAWETQYF. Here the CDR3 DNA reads TGCGCCAGCAGCTTGGAAGCATGGGAGACCCAGTACTTC.

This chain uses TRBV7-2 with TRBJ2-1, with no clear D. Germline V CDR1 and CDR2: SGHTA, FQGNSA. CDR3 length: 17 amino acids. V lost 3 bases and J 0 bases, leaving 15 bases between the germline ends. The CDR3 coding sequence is TGTGCCAGCAGCTTCGTTTCAGGCTCAAGCTCCTACAATGAGCAGTTCTTC. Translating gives CASSFVSGSSSYNEQFF. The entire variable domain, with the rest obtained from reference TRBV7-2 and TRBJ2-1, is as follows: GAGVSQSPSNKVTEKGKDVELRCDPISGHTALYWYRQSLGQGLEFLIYFQGNSAPDKSGLPSDRFSAERTGGSVSTLTIQRTQQEDSAVYLCASSFVSGSSSYNEQFFGPGTRLTVL.

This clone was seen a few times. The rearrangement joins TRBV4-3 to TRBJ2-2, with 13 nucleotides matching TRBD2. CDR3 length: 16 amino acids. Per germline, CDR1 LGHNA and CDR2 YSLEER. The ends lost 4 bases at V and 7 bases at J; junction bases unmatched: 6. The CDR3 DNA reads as TGCGCCAGCAGCCCCGGACTAGCGGGGGTAATCGGGGAGCTGTTTTTT. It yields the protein CASSPGLAGVIGELFF.

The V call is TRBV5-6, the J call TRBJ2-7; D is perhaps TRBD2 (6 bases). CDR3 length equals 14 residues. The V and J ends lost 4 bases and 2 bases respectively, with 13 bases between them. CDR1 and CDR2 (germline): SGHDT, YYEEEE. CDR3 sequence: CASSPGGETYEQYF. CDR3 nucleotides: TGTGCCAGCAGCCCAGGAGGGGAGACCTACGAGCAGTACTTC.

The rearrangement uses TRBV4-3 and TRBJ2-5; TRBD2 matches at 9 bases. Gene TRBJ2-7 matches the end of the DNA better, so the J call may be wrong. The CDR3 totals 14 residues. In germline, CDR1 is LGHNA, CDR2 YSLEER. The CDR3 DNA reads TGCGCCAGCAGCCAGGCGGGGGGGGGCTACGAGCAGTACTTC. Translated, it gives CASSQAGGGYEQYF.

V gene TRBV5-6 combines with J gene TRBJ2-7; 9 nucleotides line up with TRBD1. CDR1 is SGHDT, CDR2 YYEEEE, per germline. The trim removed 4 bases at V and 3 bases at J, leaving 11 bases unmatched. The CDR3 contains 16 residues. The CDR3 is CASSRGQGLRVYEQYF. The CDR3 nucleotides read TGTGCCAGCAGCAGGGGACAGGGTCTCAGGGTCTACGAGCAGTACTTC.

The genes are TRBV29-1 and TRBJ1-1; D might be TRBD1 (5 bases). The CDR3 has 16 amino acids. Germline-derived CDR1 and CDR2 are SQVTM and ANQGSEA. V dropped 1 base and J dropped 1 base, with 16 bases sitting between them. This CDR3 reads CSVEGRRRGWNTEAFF. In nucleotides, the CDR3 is TGCAGCGTTGAAGGGAGGAGGAGGGGCTGGAACACTGAAGCTTTCTTT.

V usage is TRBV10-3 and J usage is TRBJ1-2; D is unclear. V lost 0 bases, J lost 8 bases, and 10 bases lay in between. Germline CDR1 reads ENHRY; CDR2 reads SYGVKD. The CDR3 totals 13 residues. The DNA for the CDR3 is TGTGCCATCAGTGAGTCACCCACCTACGGCTACACCTTC. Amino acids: CAISESPTYGYTF.

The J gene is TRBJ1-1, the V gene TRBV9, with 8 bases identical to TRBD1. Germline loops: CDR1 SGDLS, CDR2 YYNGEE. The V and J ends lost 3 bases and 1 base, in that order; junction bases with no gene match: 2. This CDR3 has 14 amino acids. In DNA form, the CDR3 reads TGTGCCAGCAGCGAGACAGGGGCGAACACTGAAGCTTTCTTT. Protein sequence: CASSETGANTEAFF.

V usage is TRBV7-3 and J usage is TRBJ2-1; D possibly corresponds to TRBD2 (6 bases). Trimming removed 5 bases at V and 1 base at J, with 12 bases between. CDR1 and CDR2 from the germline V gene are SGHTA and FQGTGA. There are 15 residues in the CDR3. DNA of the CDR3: TGTGCCAGCAGCCCTCGGGGGAAATCCTACAATGAGCAGTTCTTC. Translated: CASSPRGKSYNEQFF.

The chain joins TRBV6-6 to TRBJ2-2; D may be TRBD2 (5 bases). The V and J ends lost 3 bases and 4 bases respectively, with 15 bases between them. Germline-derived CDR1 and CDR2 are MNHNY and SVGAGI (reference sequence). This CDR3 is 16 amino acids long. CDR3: CASSYPGRTSTGELFF. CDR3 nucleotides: TGTGCCAGCAGTTATCCGGGGAGAACCAGCACCGGGGAGCTGTTTTTT.

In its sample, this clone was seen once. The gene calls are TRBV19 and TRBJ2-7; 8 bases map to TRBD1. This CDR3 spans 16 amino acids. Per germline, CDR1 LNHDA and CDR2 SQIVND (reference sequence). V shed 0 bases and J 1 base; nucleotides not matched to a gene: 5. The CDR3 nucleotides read TGTGCCAGTAGTATAGATTGGAACAGGGGGTCCTACGAGCAGTACTTC. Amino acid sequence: CASSIDWNRGSYEQYF.

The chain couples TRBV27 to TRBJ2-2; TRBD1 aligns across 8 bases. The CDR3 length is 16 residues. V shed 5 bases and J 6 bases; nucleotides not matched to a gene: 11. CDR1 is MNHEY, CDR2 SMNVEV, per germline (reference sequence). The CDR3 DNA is TGTGCCAGCAGTCGCACAGGGGGAGGTGTTGCCGGGGAGCTGTTTTTT. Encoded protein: CASSRTGGGVAGELFF.

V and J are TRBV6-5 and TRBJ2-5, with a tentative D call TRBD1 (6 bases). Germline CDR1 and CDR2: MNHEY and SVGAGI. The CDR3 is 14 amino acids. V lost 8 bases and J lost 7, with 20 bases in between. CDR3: CASFILGAPWTQYF. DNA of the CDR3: TGTGCCAGCTTTATACTGGGGGCCCCGTGGACCCAGTACTTC.

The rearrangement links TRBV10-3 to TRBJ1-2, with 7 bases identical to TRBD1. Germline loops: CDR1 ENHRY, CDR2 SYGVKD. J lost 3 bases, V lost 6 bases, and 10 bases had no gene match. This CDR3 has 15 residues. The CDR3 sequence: CAIRGTAGRDYGYTF. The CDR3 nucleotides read TGTGCCATCAGGGGGACAGCTGGGCGCGACTATGGCTACACCTTC.